These 14 T cell receptor beta chains originate from one sample sequenced in a study of cytotoxic CD8 clonotypes in ibrutinib-treated CLL. TCRdb's copy holds only in-frame clones and misses some; the assay was immunoSEQ multiplex PCR. The sample includes about 140,000 clones, around 93% seen only once; the top ten take 11%. The specimen comprised PBMCs, sampled after 12 months of ibrutinib treatment. The receptors originated from a human donor with chronic lymphocytic leukemia.

The chain joins TRBV15 to TRBJ2-7; TRBD1 is a possible D gene (5 bases). The length of the CDR3 is 15 residues. V was pared by 1 base and J by 2 bases, with 12 bases between. CDR1 is LNHNV, CDR2 YYDKDF, per germline (reference sequence). The CDR3 region is CATSRVPAQAYEQYF. The CDR3 coding sequence is TGTGCCACCAGCAGAGTTCCGGCACAGGCCTACGAGCAGTACTTC.

The rearrangement uses TRBV18 and TRBJ1-1; 7 nucleotides agree with TRBD1. The CDR3 is 14 amino acids. Germline V gives CDR1 KGHSH, CDR2 LQKENI. The junction had 7 bases not matched to a gene; V was cut back by 8 bases and J by 1 base. CDR3 nucleotides: TGTGCCAGCGCAGACAGGGAGAGGAACACTGAAGCTTTCTTT. This codes for CASADRERNTEAFF.

This clone appeared once. The gene calls are TRBV19 and TRBJ1-1, with 7 bases that match TRBD1. Looked up from germline, CDR1 is LNHDA and CDR2 is SQIVND (reference sequence). The CDR3 runs to 14 residues. Trimming at V came to 5 bases and at J to 4 bases, leaving 7 bases not matched to a gene. CDR3 sequence (DNA): TGTGCCAGTAGTCTGAGCCCAGGGGGCACTGAAGCTTTCTTT. Protein product: CASSLSPGGTEAFF.

The V call is TRBV27, the J call TRBJ2-7; tentatively, D is TRBD1 or TRBD2 (5 bases each). CDR3 length equals 14 residues. Germline lookup yields CDR1 MNHEY and CDR2 SMNVEV (reference sequence). Deletions cut 8 bases from V and 6 bases from J, with 20 bases between. The CDR3 spells CASLPLPGTGEQYF. The CDR3 DNA reads TGTGCCAGCCTTCCTCTACCAGGGACGGGCGAGCAGTACTTC.

The table lists this clone with a few counts. The V call is TRBV30, the J call TRBJ1-1, with unresolved D. Trimming took 1 base from V and 8 from J, leaving 5 bases between them. The CDR3 covers 10 residues. The germline CDR1 and CDR2 sequences are GTSNPN and SVGIG (reference sequence). The CDR3 bases are TGTGCCTGGAGTGAAGGGGAAGCTTTCTTT. Encoded protein: CAWSEGEAFF.

The chain employs TRBV7-2 and TRBJ2-7; TRBD1 or TRBD2 may be the D gene (5 bases each). CDR3 length: 13 amino acids. Germline values: CDR1 SGHTA, CDR2 FQGNSA. The germline V and J ends were trimmed by 5 bases and 7 bases, with 15 bases remaining between them. CDR3 sequence: CASSRDPKGEQYF. The DNA of the CDR3 is TGTGCCAGCAGCCGGGACCCAAAGGGGGAGCAGTACTTC.

This chain links TRBV28 with TRBJ2-7; D is unclear. The CDR3 is 16 residues long. Germline values: CDR1 MDHEN, CDR2 SYDVKM. Trimming shortened V by 8 bases and J by 2 bases, and 22 bases separated the two germline ends. CDR3 sequence reads: CASASTGSMIPYEQYF. Here the CDR3 DNA reads TGTGCCAGCGCATCGACGGGCAGTATGATTCCCTACGAGCAGTACTTC.

The J gene is TRBJ2-7, the V gene TRBV20-1; D remains ambiguous. The germline V and J ends were trimmed by 4 bases and 4 bases, with 5 bases remaining between them. Germline CDR1 reads DFQATT; CDR2 reads SNEGSKA (reference sequence). This CDR3 has 10 residues. The CDR3 DNA reads as TGCAGTGCTACAGCGTACGAGCAGTACTTC. Its protein is CSATAYEQYF.

The V call is TRBV5-6, the J call TRBJ2-4; 8 positions match TRBD1. The J segment lost 3 bases and the V segment lost 3 bases, leaving 5 bases of the junction unmatched. The V gene's germline CDR1 is SGHDT and CDR2 YYEEEE. The CDR3 covers 15 residues. For the CDR3, the DNA is TGTGCCAGCAGCTGGACAGGGTCCGGCAAAAACATTCAGTACTTC. This translates into CASSWTGSGKNIQYF.

The chain recombines TRBV28 with TRBJ2-5; no clear D. The V gene's germline CDR1 is MDHEN and CDR2 SYDVKM. V lost 3 bases to trimming and J lost 4 bases, with 12 bases between them. The CDR3 has 14 amino acids. DNA for the CDR3: TGTGCCAGCAGTTTGGCAGGAGAAGGAGAGACCCAGTACTTC. This sequence encodes CASSLAGEGETQYF.

The rearrangement links TRBV25-1 to TRBJ2-5; tentatively, D is TRBD1 or TRBD2 (5 bases each). The CDR3 sequence is 16 residues long. Trimming removed 2 bases at V and 5 bases at J, with 18 bases between. CDR1 is MGHDK and CDR2 is SYGVNS in the germline V gene. The CDR3 nucleotides read TGTGCCAGCAGTGAACCCGAGGGACGGCCAGAGGAGACCCAGTACTTC. This encodes CASSEPEGRPEETQYF.

The V gene is TRBV10-3, the J gene TRBJ2-7; D gene unclear. CDR1 is ENHRY and CDR2 is SYGVKD in the germline V gene. The CDR3 is 12 residues long. The germline V and J ends were trimmed by 7 bases and 6 bases, with 13 bases remaining between them. The CDR3: CAINEVLGEQYF. In nucleotides, the CDR3 is TGTGCCATCAATGAAGTCTTAGGCGAGCAGTACTTC.

The V and J genes are TRBV7-9 and TRBJ2-3, with D perhaps TRBD1 or TRBD2 (5 bases each). The CDR3 has 16 residues. V shed 5 bases and J shed 1 base, with 16 bases lying between them. Germline assignment: CDR1 SEHNR and CDR2 FQNEAQ (reference sequence). The CDR3 sequence: CASSPRQTTGTDTQYF. Here the CDR3 DNA reads TGTGCCAGCAGCCCAAGACAGACTACGGGCACAGATACGCAGTATTTT.

This CDR3 reads CASSDRTPGELFF. The CDR3 bases are TGTGCCAGCAGTGACAGGACTCCCGGGGAGCTGTTTTTT. The gene calls are TRBV7-9 and TRBJ2-2; TRBD1 is a possible D gene (6 bases). Deletions cut 6 bases from V and 6 bases from J, with 11 bases between. This CDR3 is 13 amino acids long. Germline CDR1 is SEHNR and CDR2 is FQNEAQ (reference sequence).